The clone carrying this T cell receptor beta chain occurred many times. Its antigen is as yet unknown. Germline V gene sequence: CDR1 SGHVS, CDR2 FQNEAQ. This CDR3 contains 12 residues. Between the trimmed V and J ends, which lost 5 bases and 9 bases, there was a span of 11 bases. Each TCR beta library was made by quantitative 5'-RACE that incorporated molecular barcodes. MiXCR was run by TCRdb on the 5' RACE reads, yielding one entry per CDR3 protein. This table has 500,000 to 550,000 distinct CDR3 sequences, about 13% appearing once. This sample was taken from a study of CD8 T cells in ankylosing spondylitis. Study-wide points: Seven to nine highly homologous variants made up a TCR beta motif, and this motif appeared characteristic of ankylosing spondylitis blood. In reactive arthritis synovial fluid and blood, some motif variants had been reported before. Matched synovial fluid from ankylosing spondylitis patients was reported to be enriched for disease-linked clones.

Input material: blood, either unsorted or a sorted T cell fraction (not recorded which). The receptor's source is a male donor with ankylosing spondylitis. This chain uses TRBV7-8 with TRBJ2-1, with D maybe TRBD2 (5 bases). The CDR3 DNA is TGTGCCAGCAGCCCACGGGCGGGTGAGCAGTTCTTC. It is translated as CASSPRAGEQFF.